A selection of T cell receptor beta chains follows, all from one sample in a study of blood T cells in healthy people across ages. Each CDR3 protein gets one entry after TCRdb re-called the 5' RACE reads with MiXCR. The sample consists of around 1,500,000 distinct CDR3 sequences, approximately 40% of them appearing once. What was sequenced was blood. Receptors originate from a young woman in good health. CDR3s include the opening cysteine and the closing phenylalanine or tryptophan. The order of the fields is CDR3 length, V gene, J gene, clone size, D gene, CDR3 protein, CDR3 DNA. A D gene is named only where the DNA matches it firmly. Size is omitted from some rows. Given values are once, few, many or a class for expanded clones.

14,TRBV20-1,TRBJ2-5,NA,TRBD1,CSAARGTGGKTQYF,TGCAGTGCAGCCCGAGGGACAGGGGGCAAGACCCAGTACTTC
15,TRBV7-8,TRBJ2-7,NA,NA,CASSPSGLGSYEQYF,TGTGCCAGCAGCCCATCGGGGCTCGGCTCCTACGAGCAGTACTTC
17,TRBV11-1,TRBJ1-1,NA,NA,CASSPYPSGLSNTEAFF,TGTGCCAGCAGCCCCTACCCATCAGGGTTGTCCAACACTGAAGCTTTCTTT
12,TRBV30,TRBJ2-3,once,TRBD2,CAWNSGGNTQYF,TGTGCCTGGAATAGCGGGGGTAATACGCAGTATTTT
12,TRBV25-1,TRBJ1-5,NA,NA,CASSGSYQPQHF,TGTGCCAGCAGTGGGAGCTACCAGCCCCAGCATTTT
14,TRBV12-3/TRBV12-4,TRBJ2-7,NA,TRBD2,CASSQRGLAYEQYF,TGTGCCAGCAGCCAGCGGGGGTTGGCCTACGAGCAGTACTTC
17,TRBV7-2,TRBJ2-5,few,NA,CASSLWHPVGYQETQYF,TGTGCCAGCAGCTTATGGCACCCCGTCGGTTACCAAGAGACCCAGTACTTC
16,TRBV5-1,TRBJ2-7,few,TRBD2,CASSSTLAGGLYEQYF,TGCGCCAGCAGCTCCACACTAGCGGGGGGACTATACGAGCAGTACTTC
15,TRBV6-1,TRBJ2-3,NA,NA,CASRTGALGEDTQYF,TGTGCCAGCAGGACCGGGGCGTTGGGGGAAGATACGCAGTATTTT
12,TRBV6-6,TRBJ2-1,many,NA,CASSYTLEEQFF,TGTGCCAGCAGTTACACGCTTGAGGAGCAGTTCTTC
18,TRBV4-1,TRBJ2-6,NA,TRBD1,CASSQDLTGVFGANVLTF,TGCGCCAGCAGCCAAGATTTGACAGGGGTGTTTGGGGCCAACGTCCTGACTTTC
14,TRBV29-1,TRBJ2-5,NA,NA,CSVATLQLQETQYF,TGCAGCGTAGCAACCTTACAGTTACAAGAGACCCAGTACTTC
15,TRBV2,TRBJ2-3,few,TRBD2,CASSESSGAQVTQYF,TGTGCCAGCAGTGAATCCAGCGGGGCCCAGGTTACGCAGTATTTT
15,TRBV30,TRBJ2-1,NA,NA,CAWSTGGSSYNEQFF,TGTGCCTGGAGTACGGGTGGGAGCTCCTACAATGAGCAGTTCTTC
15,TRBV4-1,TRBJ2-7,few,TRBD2,CASSLSGGPVIEQYF,TGCGCCAGCAGCCTTTCGGGGGGACCGGTTATCGAGCAGTACTTC
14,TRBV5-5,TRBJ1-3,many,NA,CASSLLWEGNTIYF,TGTGCCAGCAGCTTGCTCTGGGAAGGAAACACCATATATTTT
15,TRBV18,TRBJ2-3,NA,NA,CASSPNAGSTDTQYF,TGTGCCAGCTCACCCAACGCGGGTTCCACAGATACGCAGTATTTT
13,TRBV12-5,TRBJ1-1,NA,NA,CASVRTANTEAFF,TGTGCTAGTGTTAGGACAGCGAACACTGAAGCTTTCTTT
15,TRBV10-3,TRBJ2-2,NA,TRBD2,CASGLAGDQTGELFF,TGTGCCAGCGGACTAGCGGGAGACCAGACCGGGGAGCTGTTTTTT
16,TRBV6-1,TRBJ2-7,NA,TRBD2,CASSERGDSSSYEQYF,TGTGCCAGCAGTGAGCGGGGGGATTCGAGCTCCTACGAGCAGTACTTC
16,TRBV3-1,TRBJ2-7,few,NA,CASSQIVARDPYEQYF,TGTGCCAGCAGCCAAATCGTGGCACGCGACCCCTACGAGCAGTACTTC
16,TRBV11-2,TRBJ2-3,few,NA,CASSPISQTSGDTQYF,TGTGCCAGCAGCCCCATAAGTCAGACTTCAGGAGATACGCAGTATTTT